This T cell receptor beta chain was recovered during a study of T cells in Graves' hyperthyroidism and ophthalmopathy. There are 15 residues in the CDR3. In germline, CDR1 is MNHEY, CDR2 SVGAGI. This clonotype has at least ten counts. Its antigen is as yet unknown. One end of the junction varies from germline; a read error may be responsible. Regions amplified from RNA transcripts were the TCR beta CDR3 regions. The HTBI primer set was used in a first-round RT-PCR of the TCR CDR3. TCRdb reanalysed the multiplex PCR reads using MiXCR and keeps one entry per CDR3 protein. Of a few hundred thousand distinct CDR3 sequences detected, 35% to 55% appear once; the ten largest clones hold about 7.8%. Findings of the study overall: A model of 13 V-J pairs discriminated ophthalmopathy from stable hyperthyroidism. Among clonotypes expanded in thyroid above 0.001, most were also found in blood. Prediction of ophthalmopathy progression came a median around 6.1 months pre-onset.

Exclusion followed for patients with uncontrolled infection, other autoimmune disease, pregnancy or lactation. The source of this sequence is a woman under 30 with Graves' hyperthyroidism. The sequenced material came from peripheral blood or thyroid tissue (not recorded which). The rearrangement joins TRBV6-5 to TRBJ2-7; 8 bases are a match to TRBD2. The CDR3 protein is CASSYLSGSGYEQYF. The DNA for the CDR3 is TGTGCCAGCAGCTACTTAAGCGGGAGTGGCTACGAGCAGTACTTC.